This T cell receptor (beta chain) was documented in a study of T cells in Graves' hyperthyroidism and ophthalmopathy. This clonotype was recorded many times. RNA transcripts gave rise to amplified TCR beta CDR3 regions. Researchers ran a first-round RT-PCR on the TCR CDR3 using the HTBI primer set. A single record per CDR3 protein comes from TCRdb applying MiXCR to the multiplex PCR reads. The sample consists of under 400,000 distinct CDR3 sequences, under 25% of them appearing once. The TCR comes from a woman aged 45-60 years with Graves' hyperthyroidism. The sequenced sample was blood.

The CDR3 reads CASSLGHSGNTIYF. CDR3 bases: TGTGCCAGCAGTTTAGGCCACTCTGGAAACACCATATATTTT. The chain is built from TRBV28 and TRBJ1-3; no firm D call. The V end was cut by 2 bases, the J end by 0 bases, with 5 bases between. Germline-derived CDR1 and CDR2 are MDHEN and SYDVKM. The CDR3 has 14 amino acids.